These 23 T cell receptor beta chains originate from one sample sequenced in a study of blood T cells in healthy people across ages. The second PCR ran about 6 to 11 cycles with a sample-barcoded 5' primer and J-beta primers. Each CDR3 protein gets one entry after TCRdb re-called the 5' RACE reads with MiXCR. This table has about 840,000 distinct CDR3 sequences, 25% to 30% appearing once. The data were also submitted as part of a second study, on T cells of mothers and their children.

Sequenced sample: blood. These receptors all come from a woman in her thirties or forties in good health.

This clonotype was observed a handful of times. The chain joins TRBV12-3 or TRBV12-4 to TRBJ1-6; D perhaps matches TRBD1 (5 bases). Trimming pared 7 bases from V and 10 bases from J, leaving 11 bases between. CDR3 length: 12 amino acids. CDR3 nucleotide sequence: TGTGCCAGCACCGGGGCAGGCTCACCCCTCCACTTT. Protein sequence: CASTGAGSPLHF.

In this sample, this clonotype turned up a few times. V usage is TRBV12-3 or TRBV12-4 and J usage is TRBJ2-6; D remains ambiguous. The CDR3 is 15 residues long. Trimming took 2 bases from V and 4 from J, leaving 9 bases between them. The CDR3 is CASSLPLGGANVLTF. The DNA for the CDR3 is TGTGCCAGCAGTTTACCCCTTGGGGGGGCCAACGTCCTGACTTTC.

Points on this clonotype: A junction boundary mismatches the germline segment, possibly from a read error. CDR3 amino acids: CAGSFPSSYEQYF. CDR3 DNA sequence: TGTGCCGGCAGCTTCCCGAGCTCCTACGAGCAGTACTTC. The chain uses TRBV7-2 and TRBJ2-7; no definite D call. The germline CDR1 and CDR2 sequences are SGHTA and FQGNSA. The CDR3 has 13 amino acids.

This clonotype occurred many times. The rearrangement joins TRBV12-3 or TRBV12-4 to TRBJ2-7; TRBD2 matches at 8 bases. V was pared by 5 bases and J by 4 bases, with 13 bases of the junction left unmatched. The CDR3 is 16 residues long. The chain's CDR3 is CASSRRGSGGFYEQYF. CDR3 in DNA: TGTGCCAGCAGTCGCCGCGGGAGCGGGGGTTTTTACGAGCAGTACTTC.

This clonotype showed up just once. This chain joins TRBV4-1 and TRBJ1-2; D gene uncertain. This CDR3 is built from 15 residues. V was pared by 0 bases and J by 5 bases, with 13 bases between. Germline CDR1 is MGHRA and CDR2 is YSYEKL. In DNA form, the CDR3 reads TGCGCCAGCAGCCAAGATCACCGGGAAATGTATGGCTACACCTTC. Amino acids: CASSQDHREMYGYTF.

This clonotype was found a few times. A single base separates this from a much larger clone, so it may be a read error. CDR3 sequence: CSSPRLGSSSYNEQYF. CDR3 coding DNA: TGCAGTTCCCCCCGGCTAGGTTCAAGCTCCTACAATGAGCAGTACTTC. J is TRBJ2-1 and V is TRBV20-1; unclear D gene. The J call is doubtful: the DNA matches TRBJ2-7 better. Looked up from germline, CDR1 is DFQATT and CDR2 is SNEGSKA (reference sequence). This CDR3 is built from 16 residues.

A few counts support this clonotype. The genes are TRBV28 and TRBJ1-4; no definite D call. In germline, CDR1 is MDHEN, CDR2 SYDVKM. The CDR3 consists of 15 residues. The V gene lost 3 bases and the J gene lost 5 bases, with 13 bases spanning the gap. CDR3 sequence (DNA): TGTGCCAGCAGTTTTTCCCAAAGAAGAAATGAAAAACTGTTTTTT. Its translation is CASSFSQRRNEKLFF.

In DNA form, the CDR3 reads TGTGCCAGCAGCAGGGGAGAATCGGACACCGGGGAGCTGTTTTTT. Its translation: CASSRGESDTGELFF. The chain joins TRBV7-3 to TRBJ2-2; possibly TRBD1 or TRBD2 for D (5 bases each). CDR1 is SGHTA, CDR2 FQGTGA, per germline. The CDR3 is 15 amino acids. The ends were cut back, 5 bases at V and 3 bases at J, with 13 bases in the middle.

The rearrangement uses TRBV24-1 and TRBJ2-1; 8 nucleotides line up with TRBD1. There are 17 residues in the CDR3. CDR1 is KGHDR, CDR2 SFDVKD, per germline. V lost 1 base, J lost 8 bases, and 12 bases stayed unmatched. The CDR3 here is CATSDFRGQSAVHEQFF. CDR3 sequence (DNA): TGTGCCACCAGTGATTTCAGGGGGCAGAGTGCAGTTCATGAGCAGTTCTTC.

Details on this clonotype: This clone may be a read error of a much larger clone one base away. This CDR3 is missing its conserved last phenylalanine or tryptophan, likely due to a read error. This sequence joins TRBV10-3 and TRBJ2-5, with 11 positions matching TRBD2. The CDR3 consists of 15 residues. Germline values: CDR1 ENHRY, CDR2 SYGVKD. V was clipped by 4 bases and J by 5 bases; unmatched bases: 6. In nucleotides, the CDR3 is TGTGCCATCAGTGGTAGCGGGGGGGCCGTCGAGACCCAGTACGTC. Protein product: CAISGSGGAVETQYV.

This chain joins TRBV20-1 and TRBJ2-1; no clear D. Trimming shortened V by 3 bases and J by 4 bases, and 7 bases separated the two germline ends. CDR1 and CDR2 (germline): DFQATT, SNEGSKA (reference sequence). This CDR3 has 12 amino acids. Here the CDR3 reads CSASRLYNEQFF. Written as DNA, the CDR3 is TGCAGTGCTAGTCGGCTGTACAATGAGCAGTTCTTC.

This clonotype turned up a few times. The chain employs TRBV7-2 and TRBJ2-5, with 16 bases that match TRBD2. Germline CDR1 and CDR2: SGHTA and FQGNSA. With 4 bases clipped from V and 1 base from J, the junction kept 6 bases outside the gene matches. CDR3 length: 18 residues. The CDR3: CASSSGLAGGRGQETQYF. CDR3 nucleotides: TGTGCCAGCAGCTCGGGACTAGCGGGGGGGAGGGGCCAAGAGACCCAGTACTTC. Full variable domain (missing parts from reference TRBV7-2 and TRBJ2-5): GAGVSQSPSNKVTEKGKDVELRCDPISGHTALYWYRQSLGQGLEFLIYFQGNSAPDKSGLPSDRFSAERTGGSVSTLTIQRTQQEDSAVYLCASSSGLAGGRGQETQYFGPGTRLLVL.

This sequence joins TRBV3-1 and TRBJ2-5, with TRBD2 matching over 12 bases. Germline CDR1 LGHDT, CDR2 YNNKEL (reference sequence). After removal of 5 bases from V and 1 base from J, the junction contained 5 bases not matched to a gene. There are 16 residues in the CDR3. CDR3 in amino acids: CASSSRLAGVQETQYF. For the CDR3, the DNA is TGTGCCAGCAGCTCCCGACTAGCGGGGGTCCAAGAGACCCAGTACTTC.

The genes are TRBV2 and TRBJ1-1; 8 bases align to TRBD1. V gave up 8 bases and J gave up 4 bases; unmatched junction bases: 9. CDR1 SNHLY and CDR2 FYNNEI come from the germline V gene. The CDR3 has 14 amino acids. The CDR3 coding sequence is TGTGCCAGCGGAGGACAGGGTTGGGGCACTGAAGCTTTCTTT. Translating it yields CASGGQGWGTEAFF. The full variable domain, in which reference TRBV2 and TRBJ1-1 provide the parts outside the CDR3, is EPEVTQTPSHQVTQMGQEVILRCVPISNHLYFYWYRQILGQKVEFLVSFYNNEISEKSEIFDDQFSVERPDGSNFTLKIRSTKLEDSAMYFCASGGQGWGTEAFFGQGTRLTVV.

V is TRBV10-3 and J is TRBJ1-5; weak D call: TRBD1 (6 bases). CDR1 ENHRY and CDR2 SYGVKD come from the germline V gene. CDR3 length: 15 amino acids. Deletions cut 7 bases from V and 1 base from J, with 14 bases between. The CDR3 DNA reads TGTGCCATCAAAGAAGGGGGTTCGAGCAATCAGCCCCAGCATTTT. Translated: CAIKEGGSSNQPQHF.

This chain links TRBV7-2 with TRBJ1-1, with TRBD1 identical over 7 bases. Per the germline V gene, CDR1 is SGHTA and CDR2 is FQGNSA. The junction had 9 bases not matched to a gene; V was cut back by 6 bases and J by 5 bases. The CDR3 runs to 14 residues. The CDR3: CASRGGGGETEAFF. The CDR3 nucleotides are TGTGCCAGCAGAGGGGGCGGGGGAGAAACTGAAGCTTTCTTT.

Many counts were recorded for this clonotype. J is TRBJ2-7 and V is TRBV13; 8 bases align to TRBD1. V lost 3 bases and J lost 3; bases outside the gene matches: 4. The CDR3 consists of 14 residues. Germline V gives CDR1 PRHDT, CDR2 FYEKMQ (reference sequence). The CDR3, as DNA: TGTGCCAGCAGCTTCCTACAGGGGGACTACGAGCAGTACTTC. This encodes CASSFLQGDYEQYF.

A few counts support this clonotype. The chain combines TRBV12-3 or TRBV12-4 with TRBJ1-1; 10 bases are shared with TRBD1. The CDR3 covers 15 residues. Trimming at V came to 5 bases and at J to 6 bases, leaving 9 bases not matched to a gene. This CDR3 reads CASSPRTGGGPEAFF. DNA of the CDR3: TGTGCCAGCAGTCCAAGGACAGGGGGGGGTCCTGAAGCTTTCTTT.

This rearrangement joins TRBV5-1 to TRBJ2-6; D call uncertain. Trimming left V 4 bases short and J 2 bases short, with 13 bases between. The CDR3 length is 16 residues. Germline assignment: CDR1 SGHRS and CDR2 YFSETQ. The CDR3 is CASSREQITGANVLTF. The CDR3 nucleotides are TGCGCCAGCAGCCGCGAACAGATCACTGGGGCCAACGTCCTGACTTTC.

This clonotype was counted between two and nine times. The V call is TRBV12-3 or TRBV12-4, the J call TRBJ1-2, with D possibly matching TRBD1 (6 bases). The V end was cut by 5 bases, the J end by 8 bases, with 18 bases between. CDR3 length: 14 residues. CDR3 nucleotides: TGTGCCAGCAGTGGGGCAGGGGCAGCATTGGGCTACACCTTC. Translation: CASSGAGAALGYTF.

This clonotype was recorded many times. J is TRBJ1-2 and V is TRBV5-1; D is unclear. The CDR3 runs to 13 residues. V lost 3 bases to trimming and J lost 6 bases, with 12 bases between them. Germline CDR1 is SGHRS and CDR2 is YFSETQ. For the CDR3, the DNA is TGCGCCAGCAGCTCGACCCGGCAGGATGGCTACACCTTC. Translated: CASSSTRQDGYTF.

This clonotype came up a few times. The chain carries TRBV27 and TRBJ1-2, with unresolved D. This CDR3 region has 14 residues. V lost 5 bases and J 5 bases, leaving 15 bases between the germline ends. Germline V gives CDR1 MNHEY, CDR2 SMNVEV (reference sequence). The CDR3 region has the DNA TGTGCCAGCAGTCCCTCGGGCATCTGGTATGGCTACACCTTC. It specifies CASSPSGIWYGYTF.

This clonotype was detected a few times. The rearrangement joins TRBV18 to TRBJ1-2; D may be TRBD1 (5 bases). Germline-derived CDR1 and CDR2 are KGHSH and LQKENI. There are 15 residues in the CDR3. V was pared by 3 bases and J by 4 bases, with 15 bases between. The CDR3 nucleotides read TGTGCCAGCTCACCGTTACAGGAAGTATCCTATGGCTACACCTTC. It codes for CASSPLQEVSYGYTF.